A single sample gave rise to the 4 T cell receptor beta chains below, sequenced in a study of shared clonotypes between healthy human individuals. Measured with immunoSEQ multiplex PCR; TCRdb has only the in-frame clones, and not every one. Seen here are millions of clones, 93% observed once, and the top ten hold approximately 0.4%. The sample consisted of naive CD4+ T cells from PBMCs. Noted subset: CD45RA+ positively selected. These TCRs come from a young man in good health. Some clones in this sample may be carry-over from other donors' samples.

J is TRBJ2-2 and V is TRBV14; no reliable D call. The CDR3 has 14 amino acids. Germline CDR1 SGHDN, CDR2 FVKESK. V was pared by 0 bases and J by 5 bases, with 7 bases between. This chain's CDR3 is CASSQDRRTGELFF. For the CDR3, the DNA is TGTGCCAGCAGCCAAGATCGTCGTACCGGGGAGCTGTTTTTT.

This clone has a single count. This chain connects TRBV29-1 to TRBJ2-3; 8 nucleotides match TRBD2. V lost 4 bases to trimming and J lost 2 bases; unmatched junction nucleotides: 5. CDR3 length equals 14 residues. Germline loops: CDR1 SQVTM, CDR2 ANQGSEA. The CDR3 sequence is CSVAAGAFTDTQYF. The CDR3 nucleotides read TGCAGCGTTGCAGCGGGGGCGTTCACAGATACGCAGTATTTT.

V is TRBV5-1 and J is TRBJ2-1; 9 nucleotides match TRBD2. Germline values: CDR1 SGHRS, CDR2 YFSETQ. There are 15 residues in the CDR3. J was trimmed by 7 bases and V by 4 bases; bases with no gene match: 9. CDR3 sequence reads: CASSAAEREVNEQFF. CDR3 sequence (DNA): TGCGCCAGCAGCGCGGCCGAGCGGGAGGTTAATGAGCAGTTCTTC. Drawing the rest from reference TRBV5-1 and TRBJ2-1, the complete variable domain is KAGVTQTPRYLIKTRGQQVTLSCSPISGHRSVSWYQQTPGQGLQFLFEYFSETQRNKGNFPGRFSGRQFSNSRSEMNVSTLELGDSALYLCASSAAEREVNEQFFGPGTRLTVL.

The V and J genes are TRBV6-5 and TRBJ2-1, with TRBD2 matching 13 bases. Germline V CDR1 and CDR2: MNHEY, SVGAGI. Losses at the gene ends were 2 bases for V and 7 bases for J; bases not matched to a gene: 5. The CDR3 is 16 amino acids. The CDR3 DNA follows: TGTGCCAGCAGTTACGTTGGGACTAGCGGGAAGAATGAGCAGTTCTTC. This translates into CASSYVGTSGKNEQFF.